The 19 T cell receptor beta chains given below trace back to one sample, sequenced in a study of blood T cell repertoires in COVID-19. Assay: immunoSEQ multiplex PCR; the TCRdb copy retains only in-frame clones and omits some. The sample has roughly 180,000 clones; roughly four fifths are singletons. The specimen was peripheral blood. The source is a human donor in a cohort sampled during active COVID-19.

The chain links TRBV3-1 (or the pseudogene TRBV3-2) to TRBJ1-6; a possible D gene is TRBD1 (5 bases). CDR3 length: 16 residues. V was cut by 2 bases and J by 6 bases, with 14 bases left in between. Looked up from germline, CDR1 is LGHDT and CDR2 is YNNKEL (reference sequence). The CDR3 sequence: CASSQTGPLRNSPLHF. CDR3 sequence (DNA): TGTGCCAGCAGCCAAACAGGTCCACTGCGTAATTCACCCCTCCACTTT.

The J gene is TRBJ1-3, the V gene TRBV12-3 or TRBV12-4, with D tentatively TRBD1 (6 bases). V was cut by 5 bases and J by 8 bases, with 13 bases left in between. The CDR3 covers 13 residues. The CDR3 nucleotides are TGTGCCAGCAGTACCCAACAGGGAGACACCATATATTTT. Translated, it gives CASSTQQGDTIYF.

The V gene is TRBV25-1, the J gene TRBJ1-4, with D possibly being TRBD1 (5 bases). The V end lost 5 bases, the J end lost 5 bases, and 15 bases lay between the germline ends. Per the germline V gene, CDR1 is MGHDK and CDR2 is SYGVNS. The CDR3 runs to 15 residues. CDR3 amino acids: CASSPSEGRNEKLFF. The CDR3 nucleotides are TGTGCCAGCAGTCCCTCGGAGGGGAGGAATGAAAAACTGTTTTTT.

V usage is TRBV5-6 and J usage is TRBJ1-1; unclear D gene. The CDR3 has 18 amino acids. Germline V gene data show CDR1 as SGHDT and CDR2 as YYEEEE. Trimming removed 6 bases at V and 3 bases at J, with 27 bases between. The CDR3 protein is CASTDSFYGSQEDTEAFF. The CDR3 coding sequence is TGTGCCAGCACCGACTCCTTTTACGGGAGCCAAGAGGACACTGAAGCTTTCTTT.

This clone appeared once. The chain recombines TRBV7-6 with TRBJ2-1, with D uncertain. Germline CDR1 SGHVS, CDR2 FNYEAQ. This CDR3 has 13 residues. V was shortened by 1 base and J by 4 bases, with 5 bases between the two germline ends. The CDR3 spells CASSLVDYNEQFF. In DNA form, the CDR3 reads TGTGCCAGCAGCTTAGTAGATTACAATGAGCAGTTCTTC.

V is TRBV6-4 and J is TRBJ2-3; 7 bases map to TRBD1. The CDR3 consists of 14 residues. Unmatched junction bases numbered 7, after V lost 5 bases and J lost 5 bases. CDR1 MRHNA and CDR2 SNTAGT come from the germline V gene. DNA of the CDR3: TGTGCCAGCAGTCCCCAAGCAGGGGGAGATACGCAGTATTTT. It encodes CASSPQAGGDTQYF.

The gene calls are TRBV4-1 and TRBJ2-7; TRBD2 matches at 7 bases. This CDR3 is 16 amino acids long. V trimming: 1 base; J trimming: 0 bases; junction bases outside the gene matches: 6. Germline V gives CDR1 MGHRA, CDR2 YSYEKL. The CDR3 sequence is CASSQAGGGSSYEQYF. Written as DNA, the CDR3 is TGCGCCAGCAGCCAAGCGGGGGGAGGGAGCTCCTACGAGCAGTACTTC.

The chain couples TRBV11-2 to TRBJ1-2, with 12 positions matching TRBD1. Trimming cost V 0 bases and J 3 bases; bases outside gene matches: 5. The CDR3 length is 17 residues. The germline CDR1 and CDR2 sequences are SGHAT and FQNNGV. CDR3 bases: TGTGCCAGCAGCTTAGATTTTGGGACAGGGGGCGACTATGGCTACACCTTC. Amino acids: CASSLDFGTGGDYGYTF.

The V call is TRBV6-1, the J call TRBJ2-1; 10 bases align to TRBD2. V shed 4 bases, J shed 3 bases, and the junction held 6 bases outside the gene matches. The CDR3 length is 16 residues. CDR1 is MNHNS and CDR2 is SASEGT in the germline V gene. As DNA, the CDR3 is TGTGCCAGCAGTGTACCTAGCGGGGGAGGCTACAATGAGCAGTTCTTC. Amino acids: CASSVPSGGGYNEQFF.

The V and J genes are TRBV21-1 and TRBJ1-3. TRBV21-1 counts as a pseudogene. The CDR3 totals 16 residues. The CDR3 region has the DNA TGTGCCAGCAGCAAAGGCTCCCGGAGCTCTGGAAACACCATATATTTT. Translating gives CASSKGSRSSGNTIYF.

This clone came up a few times. V gene TRBV5-6 combines with J gene TRBJ1-1, with 8 bases matching TRBD1. After removal of 6 bases from V and 1 base from J, the junction contained 8 bases not matched to a gene. Germline V lookup: CDR1 SGHDT, CDR2 YYEEEE. CDR3 length equals 15 residues. The CDR3 loop reads CASIRQGPGNTEAFF. CDR3 DNA: TGTGCCAGCATTCGACAGGGGCCGGGGAACACTGAAGCTTTCTTT.

CDR3 loop: CASSPASKAGELFF. DNA of the CDR3: TGTGCCAGCAGTCCAGCTAGCAAGGCCGGGGAGCTGTTTTTT. The V and J genes are TRBV6-2 or TRBV6-3 and TRBJ2-2; D may be TRBD2 (5 bases). The CDR3 is made up of 14 amino acids. From germline, CDR1 is MNHEY and CDR2 SVGEGT. The V end was cut by 5 bases, the J end by 6 bases, with 13 bases between.

The chain uses TRBV3-1 (or the pseudogene TRBV3-2) and TRBJ1-6; D uncertain. Trimming removed 0 bases from V and 6 bases from J, with 9 bases in between. Germline V gene sequence: CDR1 LGHDT, CDR2 YNNKEL (reference sequence). The length of the CDR3 is 15 residues. This CDR3 is CASSQDTGFNSPLHF. For the CDR3, the DNA is TGTGCCAGCAGCCAAGATACGGGTTTTAATTCACCCCTCCACTTT.

V gene TRBV29-1 combines with J gene TRBJ2-5; possibly TRBD2 for D (6 bases). Germline CDR1 reads SQVTM; CDR2 reads ANQGSEA. The CDR3 is 14 amino acids. Between the trimmed V and J ends, which lost 4 bases and 0 bases, there was a span of 12 bases. CDR3 sequence reads: CSVVAPGDQETQYF. The DNA for the CDR3 is TGCAGCGTTGTGGCGCCGGGGGACCAAGAGACCCAGTACTTC.

The V and J genes are TRBV7-3 and TRBJ2-1; the D gene is possibly TRBD2 (5 bases). The V end was cut by 3 bases, the J end by 2 bases, with 11 bases between. CDR1 is SGHTA and CDR2 is FQGTGA in the germline V gene. The CDR3 spans 15 residues. This chain's CDR3 is CASSFHRAAYNEQFF. The CDR3 nucleotides are TGTGCCAGCAGCTTTCACAGAGCGGCCTACAATGAGCAGTTCTTC.

V is TRBV7-9 and J is TRBJ1-2, with TRBD1 identical over 10 bases. Germline V gene sequence: CDR1 SEHNR, CDR2 FQNEAQ (reference sequence). Germline trimming cut 4 bases from V and 6 bases from J; bases unmatched to any gene: 5. This CDR3 has 14 amino acids. CDR3 sequence: CASSSPGQGNGYTF. The DNA for the CDR3 is TGTGCCAGCAGCTCCCCGGGACAGGGGAATGGCTACACCTTC.

The CDR3 is CASSLNRGWNEQYF. DNA of the CDR3: TGTGCCAGCAGCTTGAACAGGGGTTGGAACGAGCAGTACTTC. The chain carries TRBV5-6 and TRBJ2-7; TRBD1 matches at 7 bases. Per the germline V gene, CDR1 is SGHDT and CDR2 is YYEEEE. The CDR3 is 14 amino acids. The V segment lost 1 base and the J segment 5 bases; nucleotides outside the gene matches: 6. Full variable domain (missing parts from reference TRBV5-6 and TRBJ2-7): DAGVTQSPTHLIKTRGQQVTLRCSPKSGHDTVSWYQQALGQGPQFIFQYYEEEERQRGNFPDRFSGHQFPNYSSELNVNALLLGDSALYLCASSLNRGWNEQYFGPGTRLTVT.

V and J are TRBV6-5 and TRBJ1-5; possibly TRBD1 for D (5 bases). V was shortened by 4 bases and J by 11 bases, with 15 bases between the two germline ends. Germline V gives CDR1 MNHEY, CDR2 SVGAGI. CDR3 length equals 13 residues. As DNA, the CDR3 is TGTGCCAGCAGTTTGACAGTCCCTTCGACCCAGCATTTT. Translation: CASSLTVPSTQHF.

J is TRBJ2-5 and V is TRBV5-4; no clear D gene. V was trimmed by 2 bases and J by 3 bases, leaving 8 bases between them. Germline values: CDR1 SGHNT, CDR2 YYREEE (reference sequence). The CDR3 runs 13 residues. In nucleotides, the CDR3 is TGTGCCAGCAGCTTTGTCCCGGAAGAGACCCAGTACTTC. This codes for CASSFVPEETQYF.